This T cell receptor (beta chain) is from a study of T-cell memory formation after mild COVID-19. Germline CDR1 is SGHTA and CDR2 is FQGNSA. The length of the CDR3 is 14 residues. V lost 3 bases, J lost 1 base, and 9 bases lay in between. There are many counts of this clonotype. A single record per CDR3 protein comes from TCRdb applying MiXCR to the 5' RACE reads. The table lists about 14,000 distinct CDR3 sequences, roughly 19% of them singletons. The sequenced sample consisted of PBMCs or a T cell subset sorted from them (not recorded which). This sequence originates from an adult woman who had mild COVID-19 (a few samples of this study predate the infection). Cell type and time point are not known. This sequence joins TRBV7-2 and TRBJ1-1, with D hard to call. The CDR3 region has the DNA TGTGCCAGCAGCTTCCGATTGGAGAACACTGAAGCTTTCTTT. Translated, it gives CASSFRLENTEAFF.